This T cell receptor beta chain was documented in a study of B cell selection in AIRE deficiency. Clones were sequenced by immunoSEQ multiplex PCR, and TCRdb holds only the in-frame ones, with some missing. The data hold 20,000 to 30,000 clones, with 90% to 98% observed a single time. Concerning this clone: Its antigen remains unknown.

Conventional CD4 T cells were sorted as CD4+CD127+ cells. Control samples were from healthy, unrelated donors. V lost 0 bases to trimming and J lost 2 bases, with 9 bases between them. CDR3 size: 15 residues. Germline loops: CDR1 LGHNA, CDR2 YSLEER. Whole-study findings and limits: TCRbeta-only data showed less than 45% of shared healthy Treg sequences in healthy Tconv. Tconv and Treg cells from AIRE-deficient patients resembled healthy donors in TCRBV usage, CDR3 length and diversity.

The chain couples TRBV4-3 to TRBJ2-3, with D unclear. Sequenced: CD4+CD127+ conventional T cells sorted from PBMCs. The TCR was taken from a human donor in good health. The CDR3 loop reads CASSQETQYTDTQYF. CDR3 nucleotides: TGCGCCAGCAGCCAAGAAACACAGTACACAGATACGCAGTATTTT.